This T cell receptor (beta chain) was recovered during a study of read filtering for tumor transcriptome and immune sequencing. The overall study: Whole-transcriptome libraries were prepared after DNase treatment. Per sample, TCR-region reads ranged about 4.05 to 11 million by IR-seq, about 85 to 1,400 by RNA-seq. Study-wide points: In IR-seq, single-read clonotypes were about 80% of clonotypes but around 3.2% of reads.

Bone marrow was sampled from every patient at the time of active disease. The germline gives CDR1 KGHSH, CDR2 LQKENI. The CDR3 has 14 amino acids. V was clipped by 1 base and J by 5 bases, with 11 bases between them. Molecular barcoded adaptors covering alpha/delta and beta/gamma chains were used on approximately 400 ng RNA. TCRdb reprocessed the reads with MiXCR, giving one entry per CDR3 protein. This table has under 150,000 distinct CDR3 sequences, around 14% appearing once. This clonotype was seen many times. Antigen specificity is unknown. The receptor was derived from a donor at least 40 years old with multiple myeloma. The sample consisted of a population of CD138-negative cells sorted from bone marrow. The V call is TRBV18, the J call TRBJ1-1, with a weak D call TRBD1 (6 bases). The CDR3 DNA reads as TGTGCCAGCTCACCACAACCCAGGGGAACTGAAGCTTTCTTT. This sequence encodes CASSPQPRGTEAFF. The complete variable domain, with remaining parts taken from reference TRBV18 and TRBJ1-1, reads NAGVMQNPRHLVRRRGQEARLRCSPMKGHSHVYWYRQLPEEGLKFMVYLQKENIIDESGMPKERFSAEFPKEGPSILRIQQVVRGDSAAYFCASSPQPRGTEAFFGQGTRLTVV.